These 29 T cell receptor beta chains originate from one sample sequenced in a study of control samples from healthy donors and cancer patients. Sequencing was performed with immunoSEQ multiplex PCR; in TCRdb, only in-frame clones are kept and a portion is missing. The repertoire has roughly 160,000 clones, 95% to 96% of them found once; the top ten carry 1%. The source material was blood. All receptors come from a woman aged 25-40 years in good health.

V usage is TRBV2 and J usage is TRBJ2-7; 16 bases agree with TRBD2. The V gene end was trimmed by 10 bases and the J gene end by 2 bases; junction bases not matched to a gene: 11. Germline values: CDR1 SNHLY, CDR2 FYNNEI. CDR3 length equals 17 residues. The DNA of the CDR3 is TGTGCCATCCAAACCGGGACTAGCGGGAGGGAAGCCTACGAGCAGTACTTC. Translating gives CAIQTGTSGREAYEQYF.

The rearrangement joins TRBV6-6 to TRBJ2-1; perhaps TRBD1 as D (5 bases). The CDR3 is 14 amino acids. Trimming cost V 6 bases and J 10 bases, with 19 bases left between them. From germline, CDR1 is MNHNY and CDR2 SVGAGI (reference sequence). The DNA of the CDR3 is TGTGCCAGCAGCCGACGCGGCCAGGGTTCGGAGCAGTTCTTC. Translation gives CASSRRGQGSEQFF.

CDR3 region: CASSYRQGSDEQYF. CDR3 nucleotides: TGTGCCAGCAGCTACCGACAGGGGAGCGACGAGCAGTACTTC. The chain joins TRBV11-2 to TRBJ2-7; 8 nucleotides align to TRBD1. The length of the CDR3 is 14 residues. Germline V gene data show CDR1 as SGHAT and CDR2 as FQNNGV. V shed 4 bases and J 5 bases; nucleotides not matched to a gene: 7.

This chain uses TRBV27 with TRBJ2-7; unclear D gene. The CDR3 is made up of 14 amino acids. Germline CDR1 is MNHEY and CDR2 is SMNVEV (reference sequence). Trimming shortened V by 3 bases and J by 0 bases, and 9 bases separated the two germline ends. Here the CDR3 reads CASSLGRNSYEQYF. DNA for the CDR3: TGTGCCAGCAGTTTGGGCCGAAACTCCTACGAGCAGTACTTC.

The gene calls are TRBV30 and TRBJ1-2; TRBD1 is a possible D gene (6 bases). The germline CDR1 and CDR2 sequences are GTSNPN and SVGIG (reference sequence). Trimming removed 1 base from V and 3 bases from J, with 9 bases in between. The CDR3 is 13 amino acids. Here the CDR3 DNA reads TGTGCCTGGAGTGCAACAGGGTACTATGGCTACACCTTC. It is translated as CAWSATGYYGYTF. The full variable domain, completed using reference TRBV30 and TRBJ1-2, is SQTIHQWPATLVQPVGSPLSLECTVEGTSNPNLYWYRQAAGRGLQLLFYSVGIGQISSEVPQNLSASRPQDRQFILSSKKLLLSDSGFYLCAWSATGYYGYTFGSGTRLTVV.

V gene TRBV27 combines with J gene TRBJ1-5; D might be TRBD1 (6 bases). Trimming took 6 bases from V and 11 from J, leaving 17 bases between them. Germline V CDR1 and CDR2: MNHEY, SMNVEV (reference sequence). The CDR3 loop spans 13 amino acids. Here the CDR3 DNA reads TGTGCCAGCAGACCCAGGGACACTCTGGCCCAGCATTTT. Translated, it gives CASRPRDTLAQHF.

The chain has TRBV7-9 and TRBJ2-1; 14 bases align to TRBD2. The ends lost 5 bases at V and 12 bases at J; junction bases unmatched: 6. Germline CDR1 reads SEHNR; CDR2 reads FQNEAQ (reference sequence). CDR3 size: 14 residues. CDR3 sequence: CASSPGTSGSRQFF. The CDR3 region has the DNA TGTGCCAGCAGCCCTGGGACTAGCGGGAGTAGGCAGTTCTTC.

The chain uses TRBV2 and TRBJ2-7; tentative D call: TRBD2 (5 bases). V was cut by 3 bases and J by 6 bases, with 12 bases left in between. The CDR3 has 13 residues. Looked up from germline, CDR1 is SNHLY and CDR2 is FYNNEI. Here the CDR3 reads CASSEGRGREQYF. As DNA, the CDR3 is TGTGCCAGCAGTGAGGGTCGCGGGCGCGAGCAGTACTTC.

This chain connects TRBV19 to TRBJ2-5; TRBD1 aligns across 7 bases. The CDR3 consists of 15 residues. With V trimmed by 3 bases and J by 4 bases, 8 bases remained unmatched. Germline lookup yields CDR1 LNHDA and CDR2 SQIVND (reference sequence). The CDR3 is CASSMQGPGGETQYF. Written as DNA, the CDR3 is TGTGCCAGTAGTATGCAGGGGCCAGGGGGAGAGACCCAGTACTTC.

The gene calls are TRBV27 and TRBJ1-4; D is unclear. The CDR3 totals 14 residues. Germline loops: CDR1 MNHEY, CDR2 SMNVEV (reference sequence). Trimming left V 2 bases short and J 8 bases short, with 12 bases between. The CDR3 DNA reads as TGTGCCAGCAGTTTAGAGGGCCCCGAGGAAAAACTGTTTTTT. Encoded protein: CASSLEGPEEKLFF.

The V call is TRBV4-1, the J call TRBJ1-1; D possibly corresponds to TRBD1 (5 bases). The V end was cut by 4 bases, the J end by 8 bases, with 14 bases between. Per the germline V gene, CDR1 is MGHRA and CDR2 is YSYEKL. The CDR3 is 13 amino acids. The CDR3 protein is CASSLAGGGEAFF. CDR3 nucleotide sequence: TGCGCCAGCAGCCTCGCCGGGGGTGGCGAAGCTTTCTTT.

The genes are TRBV18 and TRBJ2-6; D is ambiguous. This CDR3 is built from 13 residues. Trimming stripped 2 bases from V and 6 bases from J, with 5 bases between. Germline lookup yields CDR1 KGHSH and CDR2 LQKENI. The CDR3 here is CASSPSTANVLTF. The CDR3 DNA is TGTGCCAGCTCACCATCCACGGCCAACGTCCTGACTTTC.

The chain joins TRBV15 to TRBJ1-5, with D unclear. V was pared by 0 bases and J by 1 base, with 7 bases between. The CDR3 totals 15 residues. Germline V gene data show CDR1 as LNHNV and CDR2 as YYDKDF (reference sequence). CDR3 in DNA: TGTGCCACCAGCAGAGACAGGCTAAGCAATCAGCCCCAGCATTTT. Protein: CATSRDRLSNQPQHF.

The rearrangement links TRBV28 to TRBJ1-1; D call uncertain. This CDR3 has 16 residues. The V and J ends lost 5 bases and 0 bases respectively, with 16 bases between them. Germline V gene lookup returns CDR1 MDHEN and CDR2 SYDVKM. As DNA, the CDR3 is TGTGCCAGCAGTCGGACCCAAGGCCTGATGAACACTGAAGCTTTCTTT. Its translation is CASSRTQGLMNTEAFF.

The gene calls are TRBV2 and TRBJ1-1; 9 nucleotides align to TRBD1. The CDR3 runs 15 residues. The V gene's germline CDR1 is SNHLY and CDR2 FYNNEI. V gave up 7 bases and J gave up 6 bases; unmatched junction bases: 12. The CDR3 DNA reads TGTGCCAGCAAACTTAGCCTGGGACAGGGCGCTGAAGCTTTCTTT. This translates into CASKLSLGQGAEAFF.

The chain recombines TRBV4-1 with TRBJ1-5; D gene unclear. Trimming took 0 bases from V and 7 from J, leaving 13 bases between them. The germline CDR1 and CDR2 sequences are MGHRA and YSYEKL. This CDR3 is 15 amino acids long. The CDR3 DNA is TGCGCCAGCAGCCAAGATCGCGGTGAAGGGCAGCCCCAGCATTTT. It is translated as CASSQDRGEGQPQHF.

CDR3 in DNA: TGTGCCAGCAGCTTAGGACCGAGCGCAGGGTATGAAAAACTGTTTTTT. Encoded protein: CASSLGPSAGYEKLFF. The rearrangement links TRBV13 to TRBJ1-4; a possible D gene is TRBD1 (5 bases). From germline, CDR1 is PRHDT and CDR2 FYEKMQ (reference sequence). This CDR3 is 16 amino acids long. With 0 bases removed from V and 6 bases from J, the gap between germline ends came to 14 bases.

This CDR3 is CASSIKAPRRRDGYTF. CDR3 coding DNA: TGTGCCAGTAGTATCAAAGCGCCCCGGAGAAGGGATGGCTACACCTTC. The chain links TRBV19 to TRBJ1-2; no clear D gene. The CDR3 has 16 residues. CDR1 LNHDA and CDR2 SQIVND come from the germline V gene (reference sequence). Trimming pared 3 bases from V and 6 bases from J, leaving 20 bases between. Supplemented by reference TRBV19 and TRBJ1-2, the full variable domain reads DGGITQSPKYLFRKEGQNVTLSCEQNLNHDAMYWYRQDPGQGLRLIYYSQIVNDFQKGDIAEGYSVSREKKESFPLTVTSAQKNPTAFYLCASSIKAPRRRDGYTFGSGTRLTVV.

The gene calls are TRBV19 and TRBJ2-6; D remains ambiguous. V was clipped by 3 bases and J by 4 bases, with 10 bases between them. The CDR3 consists of 15 residues. Germline V gene data show CDR1 as LNHDA and CDR2 as SQIVND (reference sequence). The CDR3: CASSMLGGGANVLTF. DNA for the CDR3: TGTGCCAGTAGTATGTTGGGCGGAGGGGCCAACGTCCTGACTTTC.

The chain recombines TRBV2 with TRBJ2-7, with 8 bases identical to TRBD1. The CDR3 is made up of 15 amino acids. Per germline, CDR1 SNHLY and CDR2 FYNNEI. The J segment lost 0 bases and the V segment lost 6 bases, leaving 7 bases of the junction unmatched. This CDR3 reads CASSHDRGISYEQYF. CDR3 DNA: TGTGCCAGCAGCCACGACAGGGGAATCTCCTACGAGCAGTACTTC.

This rearrangement joins TRBV5-6 to TRBJ2-3; no reliable D call. Trimming shortened V by 3 bases and J by 5 bases, and 13 bases separated the two germline ends. CDR3 length: 14 amino acids. Germline V CDR1 and CDR2: SGHDT, YYEEEE. CDR3 amino acids: CASSSDVGIDTQYF. The CDR3, as DNA: TGTGCCAGCAGCTCCGACGTGGGGATAGATACGCAGTATTTT. The full variable domain, its missing parts supplied by reference TRBV5-6 and TRBJ2-3, is DAGVTQSPTHLIKTRGQQVTLRCSPKSGHDTVSWYQQALGQGPQFIFQYYEEEERQRGNFPDRFSGHQFPNYSSELNVNALLLGDSALYLCASSSDVGIDTQYFGPGTRLTVL.

The chain carries TRBV28 and TRBJ2-7; tentative D call: TRBD1 (6 bases). Germline V gene sequence: CDR1 MDHEN, CDR2 SYDVKM. This CDR3 is 17 amino acids long. V was trimmed by 6 bases and J by 4 bases, leaving 25 bases between them. The DNA of the CDR3 is TGTGCCAGCAGCATCCCGACAGGATCTAACCGGGGTTACGAGCAGTACTTC. It is translated as CASSIPTGSNRGYEQYF.

V and J are TRBV2 and TRBJ2-1; D unresolved. V dropped 2 bases and J dropped 9 bases, with 8 bases sitting between them. The CDR3 is 12 amino acids. The germline V gene encodes CDR1 SNHLY and CDR2 FYNNEI. CDR3 sequence reads: CASSENPSEQFF. Here the CDR3 DNA reads TGTGCCAGCAGTGAAAATCCTAGTGAGCAGTTCTTC. Based on the CDR3 plus reference TRBV2 and TRBJ2-1, the full variable domain is EPEVTQTPSHQVTQMGQEVILRCVPISNHLYFYWYRQILGQKVEFLVSFYNNEISEKSEIFDDQFSVERPDGSNFTLKIRSTKLEDSAMYFCASSENPSEQFFGPGTRLTVL.

The chain combines TRBV28 with TRBJ2-2, with TRBD1 matching 9 bases. This CDR3 is built from 15 residues. The trim removed 5 bases at V and 6 bases at J, leaving 7 bases unmatched. CDR1 MDHEN and CDR2 SYDVKM come from the germline V gene. In DNA form, the CDR3 reads TGTGCCAGCAGTCCCTGGACAGGGGACGCCGGGGAGCTGTTTTTT. Amino acids: CASSPWTGDAGELFF.

This clone was seen a handful of times. The chain is built from TRBV5-5 and TRBJ2-7, with 9 bases matching TRBD2. This CDR3 spans 16 amino acids. J gave up 3 bases and V 1 base, and 8 bases lay outside the gene matches. The germline V gene encodes CDR1 SGHKS and CDR2 YYEKEE (reference sequence). The CDR3 loop reads CASSLHPSGINYEQYF. CDR3 bases: TGTGCCAGCAGCTTGCATCCTAGCGGGATTAACTACGAGCAGTACTTC. Supplemented by reference TRBV5-5 and TRBJ2-7, the full variable domain reads DAGVTQSPTHLIKTRGQQVTLRCSPISGHKSVSWYQQVLGQGPQFIFQYYEKEERGRGNFPDRFSARQFPNYSSELNVNALLLGDSALYLCASSLHPSGINYEQYFGPGTRLTVT.

The table lists this clone with a count of one. V is TRBV18 and J is TRBJ1-1; the D is unclear. CDR1 KGHSH and CDR2 LQKENI come from the germline V gene. Trimming shortened V by 3 bases and J by 7 bases, and 12 bases separated the two germline ends. This CDR3 is 13 amino acids long. The CDR3 here is CASSPYRSGEAFF. CDR3 sequence (DNA): TGTGCCAGCTCACCTTATAGGTCAGGTGAAGCTTTCTTT.

This clone occurred once. The chain is built from TRBV27 and TRBJ2-3, with 10 positions matching TRBD2. CDR3 size: 15 residues. Germline trimming cut 3 bases from V and 4 bases from J; bases unmatched to any gene: 4. Looked up from germline, CDR1 is MNHEY and CDR2 is SMNVEV (reference sequence). The CDR3: CASSFRTSGSDTQYF. CDR3 in DNA: TGTGCCAGCAGTTTTCGGACTAGCGGCTCAGATACGCAGTATTTT.

CDR3 amino acids: CATSRDRDFQWGSDGYTF. CDR3 DNA sequence: TGTGCCACCAGCAGAGACCGGGACTTCCAATGGGGTTCGGATGGCTACACCTTC. The chain employs TRBV15 and TRBJ1-2; D possibly corresponds to TRBD1 (5 bases). There are 18 residues in the CDR3. Germline V CDR1 and CDR2: LNHNV, YYDKDF (reference sequence). V lost 0 bases and J lost 6, with 23 bases in between.

V usage is TRBV24-1 and J usage is TRBJ2-7; 8 nucleotides align to TRBD1. CDR1 KGHDR and CDR2 SFDVKD come from the germline V gene. Trimming at V came to 5 bases and at J to 5 bases, leaving 7 bases not matched to a gene. CDR3 size: 14 residues. The CDR3 sequence: CATSGSGGRDEQYF. CDR3 DNA sequence: TGTGCCACCAGTGGGTCAGGGGGCCGGGACGAGCAGTACTTC.